These T cell receptor beta chains were read from a single sample in a study of CD8+ T cells in alopecia areata. Sequencing used immunoSEQ multiplex PCR; TCRdb keeps in-frame clones, though not all of them. The sample lists roughly 120,000 clones, 35% to 40% occurring once. Source material: CD4+ T cells sorted from blood. These receptors came from a human donor with alopecia areata. Each CDR3 is given with its conserved first and last residue. The D gene is left open where the match is weak. Size is omitted from some rows. Given values are once, few, many or a class for expanded clones.

>TRBD2|-|TRBV28|TRBJ2-7
CASSLAGATSHF
TGTGCCAGCAGTTTAGCGGGAGCAACTTCGCACTTC
>-|few|TRBV7-2|TRBJ2-7
CASSPQKATAELYF
TGTGCCAGCAGCCCCCAGAAGGCGACGGCCGAACTGTACTTC
>-|-|TRBV4-3|TRBJ2-7
CASSQERWGEQYF
TGCGCCAGCAGCCAAGAGAGGTGGGGCGAGCAGTACTTC
>-|few|TRBV19|TRBJ2-2
CASSIKAAGELFF
TGTGCCAGTAGTATAAAGGCCGCCGGGGAGCTGTTTTTT
>TRBD1|-|TRBV7-2|TRBJ2-7
CASSRGTGDYEQYF
TGTGCCAGCAGCCGCGGGACAGGCGACTACGAGCAGTACTTC
>-|few|TRBV29-1|TRBJ1-1
CSGGGNPNTEAFF
TGCAGCGGTGGGGGGAACCCGAACACTGAAGCTTTCTTT
>-|few|TRBV29-1|TRBJ2-7
CSVGEGAYEQYF
TGCAGCGTTGGGGAGGGGGCCTACGAGCAGTACTTC
>TRBD2|-|TRBV13|TRBJ2-3
CASSEGGSGPDTQYF
TGTGCCAGCAGCGAGGGCGGGAGTGGTCCAGATACGCAGTATTTT
>-|-|TRBV14|TRBJ1-5
CASSQGGHQPQHF
TGTGCCAGCAGCCAAGGGGGACATCAGCCCCAGCATTTT
>TRBD2|few|TRBV7-9|TRBJ2-5
CASSLVVRTSGEETQYF
TGTGCCAGCAGCTTAGTGGTCCGGACTAGCGGGGAAGAGACCCAGTACTTC
>-|-|TRBV2|TRBJ2-1
CASSEVGEQFF
TGTGCCAGCAGTGAGGTGGGTGAGCAGTTCTTC
>-|-|TRBV7-8|TRBJ2-3
CASSYEQASTDTQYF
TGTGCCAGCAGTTATGAACAGGCTAGCACAGATACGCAGTATTTT
>-|-|TRBV5-1|TRBJ1-2
CASSSRGSYGYTF
TGCGCCAGCAGCTCTCGAGGATCATATGGCTACACCTTC
>-|few|TRBV29-1|TRBJ1-2
CSADTSNYGYTF
TGCAGCGCTGACACTTCTAACTATGGCTACACCTTC
>TRBD1|-|TRBV4-2|TRBJ1-1
CASSREDRVNTEAFF
TGTGCCAGCAGCCGAGAAGACAGGGTGAACACTGAAGCTTTCTTT
>TRBD2|few|TRBV29-1|TRBJ2-1
CSVALLAGGEVEQFF
TGCAGCGTTGCCTTACTAGCGGGGGGCGAAGTTGAGCAGTTCTTC
>-|few|TRBV28|TRBJ1-6
CALRKGEGSPLHF
TGTGCGCTGAGGAAGGGGGAAGGTTCACCCCTCCACTTT
>-|-|TRBV7-2|TRBJ1-2
CASSLASYGYTF
TGTGCCAGCAGCTTAGCGAGCTATGGCTACACCTTC
>-|-|TRBV5-1|TRBJ2-6
CASSLRSSGANVLTF
TGCGCCAGCAGCTTGAGGTCCTCTGGGGCCAACGTCCTGACTTTC
>-|-|TRBV2|TRBJ1-6
CASSDQSFYSESLHF
TGTGCCAGCAGTGATCAATCTTTCTACTCGGAGTCCCTCCACTTT
>-|-|TRBV30|TRBJ1-5
CAWSVWKTNQPQHF
TGTGCCTGGAGTGTATGGAAGACCAATCAGCCCCAGCATTTT
>TRBD1|once|TRBV6-6|TRBJ2-2
CASSPAGTDDTGELFF
TGTGCCAGCAGTCCCGCCGGGACAGATGACACCGGGGAGCTGTTTTTT
>-|-|TRBV20-1|TRBJ2-5
CSAWGWETQYF
TGCAGTGCTTGGGGATGGGAGACCCAGTACTTC
>-|-|TRBV5-6|TRBJ2-4
CASSPTFGRNIQYF
TGTGCCAGCAGCCCTACCTTCGGGCGAAACATTCAGTACTTC
>-|-|TRBV20-1|TRBJ1-5
CSAGQGQPQHF
TGCAGTGCCGGCCAGGGTCAGCCCCAGCATTTT
>-|few|TRBV29-1|TRBJ2-1
CSVETSSYNEQFF
TGCAGCGTTGAAACTTCCTCCTACAATGAGCAGTTCTTC
>TRBD1|few|TRBV23-1|TRBJ2-3
CASSHSDRGGSTDTQYF
TGCGCCAGCAGTCATTCGGACAGGGGAGGGAGCACAGATACGCAGTATTTT
>-|few|TRBV7-9|TRBJ1-2
CASSIYSREWLGYTF
TGTGCCAGCAGCATCTATTCCAGGGAGTGGTTAGGCTACACCTTC
>TRBD2|once|TRBV5-1|TRBJ2-5
CASSWAGGPDETQYF
TGCGCCAGCAGCTGGGCGGGGGGTCCTGACGAGACCCAGTACTTC
>-|few|TRBV5-1|TRBJ2-7
CASSLGPGEQYF
TGCGCCAGCAGCTTGGGGCCTGGCGAGCAGTACTTC
>-|-|TRBV18|TRBJ2-7
CASSPSSSTYEQYF
TGTGCCAGCTCACCGAGTAGCTCGACCTACGAGCAGTACTTC
>TRBD2|few|TRBV7-2|TRBJ2-3
CASSLVAGGVGDTQYF
TGTGCCAGCAGCTTAGTAGCGGGGGGCGTGGGAGATACGCAGTATTTT